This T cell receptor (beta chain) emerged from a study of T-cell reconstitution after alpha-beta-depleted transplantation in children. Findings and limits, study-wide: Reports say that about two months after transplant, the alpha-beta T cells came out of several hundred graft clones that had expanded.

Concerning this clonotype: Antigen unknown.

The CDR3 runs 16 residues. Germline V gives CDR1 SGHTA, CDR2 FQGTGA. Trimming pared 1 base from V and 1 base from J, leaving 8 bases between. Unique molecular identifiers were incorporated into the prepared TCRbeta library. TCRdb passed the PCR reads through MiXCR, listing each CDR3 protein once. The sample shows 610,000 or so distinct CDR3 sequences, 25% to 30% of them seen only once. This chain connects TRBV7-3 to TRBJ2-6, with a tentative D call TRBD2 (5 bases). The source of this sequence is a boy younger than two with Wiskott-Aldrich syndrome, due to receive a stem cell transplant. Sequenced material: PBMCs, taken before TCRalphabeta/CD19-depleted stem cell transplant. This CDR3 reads CASSLKTGSGANVLTF. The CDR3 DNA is TGTGCCAGCAGCTTAAAGACGGGATCTGGGGCCAACGTCCTGACTTTC.